This TCR beta chain derives from a study of blood T cell repertoires in COVID-19. Looking at the study overall: The origin of the acute and convalescent COVID-19 samples was the United States, Italy and Spain. T cells, B-cell-depleted T cells, or PBMCs provided the cDNA or gDNA that served as material.

Trimming took off 3 bases at V and 2 bases at J, with 24 bases between the two ends. The CDR3 spans 18 residues. Germline CDR1 is SGHRS and CDR2 is YFSETQ. Per the original data handling: Estimated nucleated cell counts came from reference gene primer amplification. Profiling relied on immunoSEQ multiplex PCR, and the TCRdb table lists in-frame clones only, not all of them. V and J calls and clone size are as listed in that table; D and trimming were resolved from the DNA. This table holds 200,000 to 250,000 clones, roughly 80% found once. The sequenced sample was peripheral blood. The source of this sequence is a woman aged 80 or over with acute or convalescent COVID-19. The chain links TRBV5-1 to TRBJ2-7; D possibly corresponds to TRBD2 (10 bases). CDR3 protein: CASSSGQGRSGRAYEQYF. DNA of the CDR3: TGCGCCAGCAGCTCGGGACAGGGTCGAAGCGGGAGGGCCTACGAGCAGTACTTC.